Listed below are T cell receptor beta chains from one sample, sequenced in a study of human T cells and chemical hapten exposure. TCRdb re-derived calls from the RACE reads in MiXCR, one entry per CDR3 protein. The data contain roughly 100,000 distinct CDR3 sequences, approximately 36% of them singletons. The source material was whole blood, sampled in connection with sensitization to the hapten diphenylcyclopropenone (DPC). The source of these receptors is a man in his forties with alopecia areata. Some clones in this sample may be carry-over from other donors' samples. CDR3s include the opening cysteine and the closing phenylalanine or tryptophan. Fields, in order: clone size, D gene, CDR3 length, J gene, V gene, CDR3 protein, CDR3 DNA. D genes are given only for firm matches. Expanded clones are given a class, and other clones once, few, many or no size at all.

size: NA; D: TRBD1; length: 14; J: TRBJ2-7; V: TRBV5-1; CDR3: CASSFSRGPYEQYF; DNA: TGCGCCAGCAGCTTTAGCAGGGGGCCGTACGAGCAGTACTTC
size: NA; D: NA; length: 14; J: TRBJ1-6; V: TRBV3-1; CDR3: CASSQGAENSPLHF; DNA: TGTGCCAGCAGCCAAGGGGCAGAAAATTCACCCCTCCACTTT
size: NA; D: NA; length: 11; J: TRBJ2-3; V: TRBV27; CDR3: CASSFWDTQYF; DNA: TGTGCCAGCAGTTTCTGGGATACGCAGTATTTT
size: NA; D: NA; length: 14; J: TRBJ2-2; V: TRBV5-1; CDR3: CASSLNSNTGELFF; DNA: TGCGCCAGCAGCTTGAATTCGAACACCGGGGAGCTGTTTTTT
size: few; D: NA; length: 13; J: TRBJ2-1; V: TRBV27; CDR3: CASSYRVGDEQFF; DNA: TGTGCCAGCAGCTACAGGGTCGGCGATGAGCAGTTCTTC
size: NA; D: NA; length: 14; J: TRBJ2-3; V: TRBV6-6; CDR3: CASRTQGGTDTQYF; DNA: TGTGCCAGCCGCACCCAAGGGGGCACAGATACGCAGTATTTT
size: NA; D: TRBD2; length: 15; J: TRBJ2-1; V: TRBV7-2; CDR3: CASSRTRTSRNEQFF; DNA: TGTGCCAGCAGCCGAACCCGGACTAGCCGCAATGAGCAGTTCTTC
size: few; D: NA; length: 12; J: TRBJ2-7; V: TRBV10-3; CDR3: CATQGTEGEQYF; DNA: TGTGCCACCCAAGGGACCGAGGGCGAGCAGTACTTC
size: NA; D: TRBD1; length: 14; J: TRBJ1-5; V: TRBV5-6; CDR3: CASSGTGEDQPQHF; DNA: TGTGCCAGCAGCGGGACAGGGGAAGATCAGCCCCAGCATTTT
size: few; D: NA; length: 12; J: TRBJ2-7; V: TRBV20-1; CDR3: CSARVLSYEQYF; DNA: TGCAGTGCTAGAGTTCTCTCCTACGAGCAGTACTTC
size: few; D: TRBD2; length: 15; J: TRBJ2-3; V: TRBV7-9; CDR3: CASSLEGLGTDTQYF; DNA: TGTGCCAGCAGCCTCGAGGGACTAGGCACAGATACGCAGTATTTT
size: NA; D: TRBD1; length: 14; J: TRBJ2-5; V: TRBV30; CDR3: CAWSPRTGQETQYF; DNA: TGTGCCTGGAGTCCCCGGACAGGGCAAGAGACCCAGTACTTC
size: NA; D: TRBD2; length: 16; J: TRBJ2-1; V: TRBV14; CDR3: CASSQDETSEHNEQFF; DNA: TGTGCCAGCAGCCAAGACGAGACTAGCGAGCACAATGAGCAGTTCTTC
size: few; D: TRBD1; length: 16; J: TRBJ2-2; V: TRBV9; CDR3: CASSARGLRDTGELFF; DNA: TGTGCCAGCAGCGCCAGGGGGCTGAGGGACACCGGGGAGCTGTTTTTT
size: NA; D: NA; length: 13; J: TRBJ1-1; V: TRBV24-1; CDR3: CATSDFGYTEAFF; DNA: TGTGCCACCAGTGATTTTGGGTACACTGAAGCTTTCTTT
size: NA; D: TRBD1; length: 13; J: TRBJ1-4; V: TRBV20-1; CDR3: CSAMDRGGEKLFF; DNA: TGCAGTGCTATGGACAGGGGAGGTGAAAAACTGTTTTTT
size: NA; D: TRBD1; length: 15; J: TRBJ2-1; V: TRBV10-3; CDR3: CAISDPPGQINEQFF; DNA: TGTGCCATCAGTGATCCGCCGGGACAGATTAATGAGCAGTTCTTC
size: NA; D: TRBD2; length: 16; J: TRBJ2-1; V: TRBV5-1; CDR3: CASSIGLAGGKDEQFF; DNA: TGCGCCAGCAGCATAGGACTAGCGGGAGGTAAAGATGAGCAGTTCTTC
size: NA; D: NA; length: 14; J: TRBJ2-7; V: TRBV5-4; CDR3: CASSPTRGAYEQYF; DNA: TGTGCCAGCAGCCCCACTAGGGGGGCATACGAGCAGTACTTC
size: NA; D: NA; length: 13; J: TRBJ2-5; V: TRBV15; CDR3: CATLEDGEETQYF; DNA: TGTGCCACCTTAGAGGACGGGGAGGAGACCCAGTACTTC
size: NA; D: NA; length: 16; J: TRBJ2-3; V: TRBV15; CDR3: CATSRAVRDGTDTQYF; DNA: TGTGCCACCAGCAGAGCGGTGAGGGACGGCACAGATACGCAGTATTTT
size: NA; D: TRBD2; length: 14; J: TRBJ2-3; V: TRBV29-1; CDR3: CSVVRTSGTDTQYF; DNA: TGCAGCGTTGTTCGGACTAGCGGGACAGATACGCAGTATTTT
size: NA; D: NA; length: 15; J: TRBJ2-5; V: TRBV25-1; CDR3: CASSESGVLQETQYF; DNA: TGTGCCAGCAGTGAATCAGGGGTCCTACAAGAGACCCAGTACTTC
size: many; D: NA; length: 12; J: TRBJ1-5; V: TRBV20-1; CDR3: CSASDVNQPQHF; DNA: TGCAGTGCTAGTGATGTAAATCAGCCCCAGCATTTT
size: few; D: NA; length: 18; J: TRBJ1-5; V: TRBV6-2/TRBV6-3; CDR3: CASSYSHREPNSNQPQHF; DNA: TGTGCCAGCAGTTACTCACACAGGGAACCGAATAGCAATCAGCCCCAGCATTTT
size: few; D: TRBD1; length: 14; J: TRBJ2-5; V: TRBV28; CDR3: CASREGQYQETQYF; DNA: TGTGCCAGCAGAGAGGGACAGTACCAAGAGACCCAGTACTTC
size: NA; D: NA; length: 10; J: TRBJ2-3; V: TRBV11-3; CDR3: CASSTDTQYF; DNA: TGTGCCAGTAGCACAGATACGCAGTATTTT